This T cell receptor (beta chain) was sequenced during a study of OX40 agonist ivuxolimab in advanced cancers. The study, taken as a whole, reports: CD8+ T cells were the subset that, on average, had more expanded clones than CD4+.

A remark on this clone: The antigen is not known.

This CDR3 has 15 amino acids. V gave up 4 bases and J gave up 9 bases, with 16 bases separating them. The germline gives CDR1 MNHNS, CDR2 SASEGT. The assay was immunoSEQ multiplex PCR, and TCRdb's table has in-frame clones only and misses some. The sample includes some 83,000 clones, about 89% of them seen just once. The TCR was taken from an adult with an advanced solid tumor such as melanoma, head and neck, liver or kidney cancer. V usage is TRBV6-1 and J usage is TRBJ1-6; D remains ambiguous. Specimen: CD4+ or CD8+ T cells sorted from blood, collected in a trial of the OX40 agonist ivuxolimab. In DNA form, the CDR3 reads TGTGCCAGCAGTGGGGGAAGGGTTACGGTTTCACCCCTCCACTTT. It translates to CASSGGRVTVSPLHF.